A single sample is the source of the 24 T cell receptor beta chains below, sequenced in a study of identical twins. TCRdb re-called the 5' RACE reads through MiXCR, storing one row per CDR3 protein. The sample carries some 250,000 distinct CDR3 sequences, approximately 12% recorded once. Another study also made use of these data, one on yellow fever vaccine responses in identical twins.

The source material was memory (CD45RO+) T cells sorted from blood. The receptors come from a woman between 18 and 30 years old in good health.

This clonotype occurred many times. CDR3 bases: TGTGCCAGCAGCCAATCAGGGGTCAATGAGCAGTTCTTC. It yields the protein CASSQSGVNEQFF. The chain recombines TRBV3-1 with TRBJ2-1; tentatively, D is TRBD1 (6 bases). The CDR3 consists of 13 residues. Per germline, CDR1 LGHDT and CDR2 YNNKEL (reference sequence). The V and J ends lost 2 bases and 6 bases respectively, with 8 bases between them.

In its sample, this clonotype was seen a few times. The J gene is TRBJ2-1, the V gene TRBV6-1; no firm D call. The CDR3 sequence is 14 residues long. CDR1 is MNHNS, CDR2 SASEGT, per germline. Between the trimmed V and J ends, which lost 2 bases and 5 bases, there was a span of 10 bases. CDR3 nucleotides: TGTGCCAGCAGTGAAACGATGGTTAACAATGAGCAGTTCTTC. It codes for CASSETMVNNEQFF.

This sequence joins TRBV6-5 and TRBJ2-6, with D maybe TRBD2 (6 bases). Germline V lookup: CDR1 MNHEY, CDR2 SVGAGI. The CDR3 runs 16 residues. Trimming removed 4 bases at V and 4 bases at J, with 14 bases between. The CDR3 region has the DNA TGTGCCAGCAGTTGGCGGGGCCCTCGAGGGGCCAACGTCCTGACTTTC. This encodes CASSWRGPRGANVLTF.

The gene calls are TRBV5-1 and TRBJ2-2; 12 bases map to TRBD1. Unmatched junction bases numbered 9, after V lost 3 bases and J lost 3 bases. The germline V gene has CDR1 SGHRS and CDR2 YFSETQ. This CDR3 spans 18 amino acids. The CDR3 sequence is CASSSVGTGGDYTGELFF. In DNA form, the CDR3 reads TGCGCCAGCAGCTCCGTCGGGACAGGGGGCGATTACACCGGGGAGCTGTTTTTT.

This clonotype was observed a handful of times. In DNA, the CDR3 is TGTGCCAGCAGCATCCGGGACAGTCAAAGGGGTGAGCAGTTCTTC. Protein sequence: CASSIRDSQRGEQFF. The chain links TRBV21-1 to TRBJ2-1; TRBD1, the D gene given by the table, was not confirmed from the DNA. TRBV21-1 is given as a pseudogene. The CDR3 extends over 15 amino acids.

In this sample, this clonotype turned up many times. The rearrangement joins TRBV10-3 to TRBJ2-1; 10 bases line up with TRBD2. Unmatched junction bases numbered 11, after V lost 10 bases and J lost 5 bases. Germline V lookup: CDR1 ENHRY, CDR2 SYGVKD. The CDR3 runs 15 residues. CDR3: CATNIGTSANNEQFF. In DNA, the CDR3 is TGTGCCACCAATATCGGGACTAGCGCAAACAATGAGCAGTTCTTC.

V usage is TRBV24-1 and J usage is TRBJ2-7, with 8 bases fitting TRBD2. The CDR3 length is 16 residues. Looked up from germline, CDR1 is KGHDR and CDR2 is SFDVKD. The V and J ends lost 3 bases and 2 bases, in that order; junction bases with no gene match: 8. The CDR3 nucleotides read TGTGCCACCAGTGATCCCGGACTAGCCACCCCCTACGAGCAGTACTTC. Encoded protein: CATSDPGLATPYEQYF.

This clonotype appeared a few times. V and J are TRBV25-1 and TRBJ1-5, with D tentatively TRBD1 (5 bases). The CDR3 totals 14 residues. V lost 3 bases, J lost 6 bases, and 12 bases lay in between. Looked up from germline, CDR1 is MGHDK and CDR2 is SYGVNS. The CDR3 reads CASSDIRGSQPQHF. DNA of the CDR3: TGTGCCAGCAGTGATATAAGGGGCAGTCAGCCCCAGCATTTT.

The chain combines TRBV15 with TRBJ2-1; D is ambiguous. The CDR3 length is 13 residues. V was clipped by 4 bases and J by 6 bases, with 10 bases between them. CDR1 is LNHNV, CDR2 YYDKDF, per germline (reference sequence). CDR3 amino acids: CATSNPPGNEQFF. Here the CDR3 DNA reads TGTGCCACCAGCAACCCCCCGGGCAATGAGCAGTTCTTC.

This clonotype was recorded many times. V usage is TRBV12-3 or TRBV12-4 and J usage is TRBJ2-7; no clear D. CDR3 length equals 11 residues. Deletions cut 2 bases from V and 7 bases from J, with 6 bases between. The CDR3 DNA is TGTGCCAGCAGTTTAATATCAGAGCAGTACTTC. Translating gives CASSLISEQYF.

Ten or more counts support this clonotype. The chain employs TRBV4-3 and TRBJ2-5, with D unclear. With 1 base removed from V and 3 bases from J, the gap between germline ends came to 15 bases. The CDR3 loop spans 16 amino acids. Germline V gene lookup returns CDR1 LGHNA and CDR2 YSLEER. CDR3 sequence: CASSQGLTPGEETQYF. The DNA of the CDR3 is TGCGCCAGCAGCCAAGGATTGACGCCTGGGGAAGAGACCCAGTACTTC.

The chain carries TRBV29-1 and TRBJ2-7; 9 bases map to TRBD2. The CDR3 spans 17 residues. V was pared by 4 bases and J by 4 bases, with 17 bases of the junction left unmatched. Germline loops: CDR1 SQVTM, CDR2 ANQGSEA. CDR3 amino acids: CSVVLAGKTRTGYEQYF. Written as DNA, the CDR3 is TGCAGCGTTGTTCTAGCGGGAAAAACGCGTACGGGGTACGAGCAGTACTTC.

This chain links TRBV12-3 or TRBV12-4 with TRBJ2-1; 12 positions match TRBD1. Unmatched junction bases numbered 8, after V lost 6 bases and J lost 5 bases. The CDR3 is 16 residues long. DNA for the CDR3: TGTGCCAGCAGCCCGAGGGGACAGGGGGCGAACAATGAGCAGTTCTTC. Encoded protein: CASSPRGQGANNEQFF.

This clonotype showed up many times. V and J are TRBV7-2 and TRBJ2-1; 9 positions agree with TRBD2. Germline V gene sequence: CDR1 SGHTA, CDR2 FQGNSA. The CDR3 has 17 residues. Trimming at V came to 1 base and at J to 2 bases, leaving 6 bases not matched to a gene. The CDR3 sequence is CASSLGVLAGPYNEQFF. CDR3 in DNA: TGTGCCAGCAGCTTAGGAGTTCTAGCGGGGCCCTACAATGAGCAGTTCTTC.

V is TRBV5-1 and J is TRBJ2-5, with no clear D. Per germline, CDR1 SGHRS and CDR2 YFSETQ. Trimming took 5 bases from V and 4 from J, leaving 15 bases between them. CDR3 length: 14 amino acids. Here the CDR3 reads CASRAALAGETQYF. Written as DNA, the CDR3 is TGCGCCAGCAGGGCAGCCTTGGCTGGAGAGACCCAGTACTTC.

CDR3 sequence: CASSLALRGGLSGETQYF. CDR3 sequence (DNA): TGTGCCAGCAGCTTAGCGCTGCGGGGGGGGTTGTCGGGAGAGACCCAGTACTTC. The chain uses TRBV7-2 and TRBJ2-5; 9 bases match TRBD2. The CDR3 spans 18 residues. Germline V lookup: CDR1 SGHTA, CDR2 FQGNSA. With V trimmed by 0 bases and J by 4 bases, 12 bases remained unmatched.

This clonotype was seen many times. The chain couples TRBV29-1 to TRBJ2-3; TRBD2 might be the D (6 bases). The CDR3 is made up of 18 amino acids. V dropped 4 bases and J dropped 2 bases, with 25 bases sitting between them. From germline, CDR1 is SQVTM and CDR2 ANQGSEA. The CDR3 sequence: CSVGRKMSGHRLTDTQYF. The CDR3 DNA reads TGCAGCGTTGGACGGAAGATGAGCGGGCATAGACTCACAGATACGCAGTATTTT.

V and J are TRBV6-5 and TRBJ2-1, with D possibly called TRBD1 or TRBD2 (5 bases each). Germline CDR1 and CDR2: MNHEY and SVGAGI. Trimming pared 2 bases from V and 12 bases from J, leaving 8 bases between. This CDR3 is built from 11 residues. The chain's CDR3 is CASSYAGTQFF. The CDR3 coding sequence is TGTGCCAGCAGTTACGCCGGGACGCAGTTCTTC.

The rearrangement joins TRBV20-1 to TRBJ2-1; D call uncertain. V was pared by 3 bases and J by 3 bases, with 12 bases between. CDR1 and CDR2 (germline): DFQATT, SNEGSKA (reference sequence). This CDR3 has 14 amino acids. The CDR3 DNA reads TGCAGTGCTAGTCGCGGATACGGCTACAATGAGCAGTTCTTC. Its translation: CSASRGYGYNEQFF.

This clonotype occurred a few times. The J gene is TRBJ2-1, the V gene TRBV10-3, with D tentatively TRBD2 (6 bases). The germline V gene has CDR1 ENHRY and CDR2 SYGVKD. This CDR3 has 15 residues. V was cut by 2 bases and J by 16 bases, with 24 bases left in between. The CDR3 sequence: CAISERRDSSSALFF. CDR3 DNA: TGTGCCATCAGTGAGAGACGGGACTCCTCTTCGGCTCTATTCTTC.

The chain couples TRBV9 to TRBJ2-2, with 13 bases lining up with TRBD2. Germline CDR1 SGDLS, CDR2 YYNGEE. This CDR3 is 15 amino acids long. The V segment lost 3 bases and the J segment 6 bases; nucleotides outside the gene matches: 2. This CDR3 is CASSALAGGAGELFF. CDR3 DNA sequence: TGTGCCAGCAGCGCACTAGCGGGAGGGGCCGGGGAGCTGTTTTTT.

V and J are TRBV3-1 and TRBJ2-7; maybe TRBD1 (7 bases). The CDR3 has 15 amino acids. Trimming left V 0 bases short and J 4 bases short, with 13 bases between. Germline loops: CDR1 LGHDT, CDR2 YNNKEL (reference sequence). The CDR3 DNA reads TGTGCCAGCAGCCAAGATCGGGCAGGGGGGTACGAGCAGTACTTC. Its translation: CASSQDRAGGYEQYF.

In this sample, this clonotype turned up a few times. The J gene is TRBJ2-2, the V gene TRBV29-1; D uncertain. The V and J ends lost 0 bases and 7 bases respectively, with 9 bases between them. The CDR3 contains 13 residues. The V gene's germline CDR1 is SQVTM and CDR2 ANQGSEA. The DNA for the CDR3 is TGCAGCGTTGAAGATCAAGGGTTCGGGGAGCTGTTTTTT. This translates into CSVEDQGFGELFF.

This clonotype was found a few times. This chain joins TRBV6-5 and TRBJ1-2, with D tentatively TRBD1 (5 bases). V was cut by 0 bases and J by 4 bases, with 9 bases left in between. The CDR3 has 14 amino acids. Germline CDR1 and CDR2: MNHEY and SVGAGI. The CDR3 reads CASSYSQGIYGYTF. The DNA for the CDR3 is TGTGCCAGCAGTTACTCGCAGGGAATCTATGGCTACACCTTC.